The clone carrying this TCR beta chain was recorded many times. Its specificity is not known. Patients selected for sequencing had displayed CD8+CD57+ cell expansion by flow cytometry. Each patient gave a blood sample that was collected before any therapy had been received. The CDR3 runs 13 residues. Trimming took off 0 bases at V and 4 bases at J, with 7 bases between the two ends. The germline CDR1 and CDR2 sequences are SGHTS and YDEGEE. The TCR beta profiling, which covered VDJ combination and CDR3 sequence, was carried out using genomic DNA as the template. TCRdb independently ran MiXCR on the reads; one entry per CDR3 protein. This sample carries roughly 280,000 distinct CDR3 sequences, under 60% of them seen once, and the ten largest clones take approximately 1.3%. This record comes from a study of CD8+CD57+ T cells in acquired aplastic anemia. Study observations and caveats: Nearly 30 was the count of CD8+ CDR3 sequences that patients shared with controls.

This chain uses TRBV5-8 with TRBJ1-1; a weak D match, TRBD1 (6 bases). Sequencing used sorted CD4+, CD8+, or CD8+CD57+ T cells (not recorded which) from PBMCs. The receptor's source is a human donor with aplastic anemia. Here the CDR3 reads CASSLVGATEAFF. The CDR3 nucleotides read TGTGCCAGCAGCTTGGTGGGGGCCACTGAAGCTTTCTTT.